Given below is one T cell receptor beta chain in context. Its specificity is not known. CDR1 and CDR2 (germline): SEHNR, FQNEAQ (reference sequence). CDR3 length: 12 residues. V dropped 5 bases and J dropped 6 bases, with 10 bases sitting between them. The sample comes from a study of cytomegalovirus exposure and HLA in healthy donors. The study's findings and limits: Exclusion as indistinguishable affected some V segments, including TRBV6-2 and TRBV6-3. CMV serostatus was the only recorded immune exposure for donors. On later analysis, the bulk of CMV-associated TCR beta chains appeared to be HLA-restricted.

The study ran its PCR with 60 Vbeta and 13 Jbeta primers. Generated by immunoSEQ multiplex PCR, the TCRdb table keeps only in-frame clones and is missing some. The sample lists approximately 170,000 clones; roughly 60% were seen once. Specimen: PBMCs. The J gene is TRBJ1-2, the V gene TRBV7-9; D remains ambiguous. The source of this sequence is a man in his forties in good health and CMV-seronegative. CDR3 protein: CASSLTGNGYTF. In DNA, the CDR3 is TGTGCCAGCAGCCTTACCGGGAATGGCTACACCTTC.